This T cell receptor beta chain was identified during a study of blood T cell repertoires in COVID-19. At the level of the study: PBMCs, B-cell-depleted T cells, or T cells were the source of the cDNA or gDNA that made up the material.

Original data processing: Reference gene primer amplification gave nucleated cell count estimates. Clones were sequenced by immunoSEQ multiplex PCR, and TCRdb holds only the in-frame ones, with some missing. V and J calls and clone size are given by that table; D and trimming were obtained from the DNA. Of roughly 260,000 clones in the sample, more than 75% were seen once. This clone was detected many times. There are 13 residues in the CDR3. V gave up 11 bases and J gave up 2 bases; unmatched junction bases: 4. Germline V lookup: CDR1 MDHEN, CDR2 SYDVKM. The clonotype comes from a woman in her forties or fifties with acute or convalescent COVID-19. The specimen sequenced was peripheral blood. The genes are TRBV28 and TRBJ1-4; 8 positions match TRBD1. The CDR3 spells CAGQGGTNEKLFF. DNA of the CDR3: TGTGCCGGACAGGGAGGGACTAATGAAAAACTGTTTTTT.